A single sample gave rise to the 15 T cell receptor beta chains below, sequenced in a study of T-cell reconstitution after alpha-beta-depleted transplantation in children. Unique molecular identifiers were used in preparing the TCRbeta library. TCRdb processed the PCR reads anew with MiXCR; each CDR3 protein has one entry. The sample holds about 980,000 distinct CDR3 sequences, less than 30% seen once. The material was PBMCs, mostly from graft donor cells, obtained 360 days after TCRalphabeta/CD19-depleted stem cell transplant. Receptors originate from a boy under two years old who had a stem cell transplant for SCID, so the T cells may come from the graft donor.

This sequence joins TRBV4-2 and TRBJ2-5, with D perhaps matching TRBD1 (6 bases). CDR1 and CDR2 from the germline V gene are LGHNA and YNFKEQ. This CDR3 comprises 15 residues. Trimming took off 0 bases at V and 2 bases at J, with 10 bases between the two ends. For the CDR3, the DNA is TGTGCCAGCAGCCAAGATGGGGACACTCAAGAGACCCAGTACTTC. Translated, it gives CASSQDGDTQETQYF.

This clonotype was seen more than once but under ten times. The chain links TRBV27 to TRBJ2-7, with 7 nucleotides matching TRBD2. Germline CDR1 and CDR2: MNHEY and SMNVEV (reference sequence). Trimming removed 6 bases from V and 4 bases from J; junction bases left unmatched: 6. This CDR3 has 13 amino acids. The CDR3 reads CASSHGGEYEQYF. The CDR3, as DNA: TGTGCCAGCAGCCATGGGGGGGAATACGAGCAGTACTTC.

V gene TRBV5-1 combines with J gene TRBJ2-1, with D perhaps being TRBD1 or TRBD2 (5 bases each). The V and J ends lost 0 bases and 5 bases respectively, with 12 bases between them. The CDR3 extends over 15 amino acids. Germline CDR1 reads SGHRS; CDR2 reads YFSETQ. The CDR3 nucleotides read TGCGCCAGCAGCTTGGAACGGGGCGTTAACAATGAGCAGTTCTTC. Translating it yields CASSLERGVNNEQFF.

This chain connects TRBV27 to TRBJ2-1, with 9 bases identical to TRBD2. Germline trimming cut 3 bases from V and 11 bases from J; bases unmatched to any gene: 8. Per the germline V gene, CDR1 is MNHEY and CDR2 is SMNVEV (reference sequence). The length of the CDR3 is 14 residues. As DNA, the CDR3 is TGTGCCAGCAGTTTGGGCGGGGGGGACCAAAAGCAGTTCTTC. This sequence encodes CASSLGGGDQKQFF.

The gene calls are TRBV20-1 and TRBJ2-2; D ambiguous. The V gene's germline CDR1 is DFQATT and CDR2 SNEGSKA (reference sequence). The CDR3 loop spans 14 amino acids. Trimming pared 8 bases from V and 4 bases from J, leaving 17 bases between. The CDR3 region has the DNA TGCAGTAATAGAGCCTTCTATCTCACCGGGGAGCTGTTTTTT. This encodes CSNRAFYLTGELFF.

The V gene is TRBV28, the J gene TRBJ1-4; D gene unclear. This CDR3 spans 16 amino acids. Looked up from germline, CDR1 is MDHEN and CDR2 is SYDVKM. With 2 bases removed from V and 0 bases from J, the gap between germline ends came to 10 bases. CDR3 sequence (DNA): TGTGCCAGCAGTTTACTAGGCGGAACAACTAATGAAAAACTGTTTTTT. Protein: CASSLLGGTTNEKLFF.

This clonotype has only a few counts. V usage is TRBV19 and J usage is TRBJ2-1; 11 bases match TRBD2. This CDR3 contains 17 residues. Germline lookup yields CDR1 LNHDA and CDR2 SQIVND (reference sequence). Trimming took 3 bases from V and 6 from J; bases not matched to a gene: 10. Here the CDR3 reads CASSILFSGGAGNEQFF. The DNA for the CDR3 is TGTGCCAGTAGTATCCTTTTTAGCGGGGGGGCCGGCAATGAGCAGTTCTTC. Combining the CDR3 with reference TRBV19 and TRBJ2-1 gives the whole variable domain DGGITQSPKYLFRKEGQNVTLSCEQNLNHDAMYWYRQDPGQGLRLIYYSQIVNDFQKGDIAEGYSVSREKKESFPLTVTSAQKNPTAFYLCASSILFSGGAGNEQFFGPGTRLTVL.

In this sample, this clonotype turned up a few times. The chain carries TRBV5-1 and TRBJ1-1, with 9 bases lining up with TRBD1. This CDR3 region has 14 residues. V was pared by 4 bases and J by 5 bases, with 6 bases of the junction left unmatched. Per germline, CDR1 SGHRS and CDR2 YFSETQ. CDR3 nucleotides: TGCGCCAGCAGCCGGACAGGGGTGGAAACTGAAGCTTTCTTT. Protein product: CASSRTGVETEAFF. The full variable domain, its missing parts supplied by reference TRBV5-1 and TRBJ1-1, is KAGVTQTPRYLIKTRGQQVTLSCSPISGHRSVSWYQQTPGQGLQFLFEYFSETQRNKGNFPGRFSGRQFSNSRSEMNVSTLELGDSALYLCASSRTGVETEAFFGQGTRLTVV.

In its sample, this clonotype was seen a few times. The chain employs TRBV12-3 or TRBV12-4 and TRBJ2-3; tentative D call: TRBD1 (5 bases). V was cut by 3 bases and J by 3 bases, with 13 bases left in between. The CDR3 sequence is 15 residues long. The CDR3 DNA is TGTGCCAGCAGTTTCACTTCAGGGTATACAGATACGCAGTATTTT. Its protein is CASSFTSGYTDTQYF.

This clonotype appeared many times. This chain connects TRBV12-3 or TRBV12-4 to TRBJ2-2; the D call may be TRBD1 or TRBD2 (5 bases each). The CDR3 has 16 amino acids. Trimming removed 3 bases at V and 6 bases at J, with 17 bases between. The CDR3 DNA reads TGTGCCAGCAGTTTCGGGGCACCCATGGGCCCCGGGGAGCTGTTTTTT. This sequence encodes CASSFGAPMGPGELFF.

This clonotype has more than one count but fewer than ten. This rearrangement joins TRBV20-1 to TRBJ2-1; D is unclear. Germline loops: CDR1 DFQATT, CDR2 SNEGSKA (reference sequence). The CDR3 loop spans 13 amino acids. The germline V and J ends were trimmed by 7 bases and 4 bases, with 14 bases remaining between them. The CDR3 region is CSESRARYNEQFF. CDR3 nucleotides: TGCAGTGAAAGTAGGGCACGATACAATGAGCAGTTCTTC.

This clonotype showed up just a few times. The chain is built from TRBV7-9 and TRBJ2-1, with D unresolved. V was shortened by 7 bases and J by 4 bases, with 14 bases between the two germline ends. The length of the CDR3 is 14 residues. Per germline, CDR1 SEHNR and CDR2 FQNEAQ (reference sequence). CDR3 sequence: CASTPFQSYNEQFF. Written as DNA, the CDR3 is TGTGCCAGCACCCCCTTTCAGTCATACAATGAGCAGTTCTTC.

CDR3 coding DNA: TGTGCCAGCGGGGGGAGGAGCACAGATACGCAGTATTTT. Protein: CASGGRSTDTQYF. The J gene is TRBJ2-3, the V gene TRBV19; 7 bases map to TRBD2. Trimming took 9 bases from V and 0 from J; bases not matched to a gene: 3. Germline values: CDR1 LNHDA, CDR2 SQIVND (reference sequence). The CDR3 has 13 residues.

The chain has TRBV20-1 and TRBJ1-5; D not resolved. Germline-derived CDR1 and CDR2 are DFQATT and SNEGSKA (reference sequence). The ends were cut back, 6 bases at V and 4 bases at J, with 16 bases in the middle. CDR3 length equals 14 residues. CDR3 residues: CSAERAEGNQPQHF. DNA of the CDR3: TGCAGTGCCGAGAGGGCTGAAGGGAATCAGCCCCAGCATTTT.

This clonotype showed up just a few times. This chain uses TRBV12-3 or TRBV12-4 with TRBJ1-1; TRBD1 is a possible D gene (6 bases). The CDR3 spans 14 residues. Trimming stripped 6 bases from V and 11 bases from J, with 22 bases between. CDR3 sequence: CASRATPGEGEAFF. As DNA, the CDR3 is TGTGCCAGCAGAGCCACCCCAGGGGAAGGGGAGGCTTTCTTT.